This T cell receptor (beta chain) derives from a study of cytomegalovirus exposure and HLA in healthy donors. Concerning this clone itself: The antigen is unknown.

The PCR had 60 Vbeta and 13 Jbeta primers. Under the authors' procedure: Approximately 12 million of some 80 million unique TCR beta chains were shared, per a later count. Here immunoSEQ multiplex PCR was the method, and the copy in TCRdb shows in-frame clones only, minus some. V, J and clone size derive from that table, while D and trimming were established from the DNA sequence. The repertoire holds 100,000 to 150,000 clones, with approximately 75% as singletons. Notes on the study in general: In a later analysis, HLA-associated beta chains showed higher expansion and lower generation probabilities than comparable chains. Segments of the TCR beta V type were, in most cases, productive about 87% or about 30% of the time in an earlier analysis.

Germline V CDR1 and CDR2: SEHNR, FQNEAQ (reference sequence). The J segment lost 1 base and the V segment lost 5 bases, leaving 4 bases of the junction unmatched. CDR3 size: 14 residues. Specimen: PBMCs. The V gene is TRBV7-9, the J gene TRBJ1-1; 7 positions agree with TRBD1. This clonotype was sampled from a man between 45 and 60 years old in good health and CMV-seropositive. CDR3: CASSPTGQNTEAFF. DNA of the CDR3: TGTGCCAGCAGCCCGACAGGGCAGAACACTGAAGCTTTCTTT.